This entry lists 14 T cell receptor beta chains sequenced from one sample in a study of spatial heterogeneity in lung cancer. TCRdb reprocessed the 5' RACE reads via MiXCR and lists one record per CDR3 protein. This sample has 85,000 to 100,000 distinct CDR3 sequences, with 15% to 20% found just once. Specified time point: blood at routine non-recurrence follow-up after resection. The sample consisted of PBMCs, taken at follow-up. The receptors derive from a male donor with early-stage non-small cell lung cancer.

In its sample, this clonotype was seen a few times. V is TRBV12-3 or TRBV12-4 and J is TRBJ2-2; TRBD2 aligns across 10 bases. The CDR3 totals 19 residues. With V trimmed by 5 bases and J by 0 bases, 12 bases remained unmatched. CDR3 in amino acids: CASSRRGGLAVANTGELFF. Written as DNA, the CDR3 is TGTGCCAGCAGTCGCCGTGGTGGACTAGCGGTCGCGAACACCGGGGAGCTGTTTTTT.

The rearrangement uses TRBV5-4 and TRBJ2-1; D unresolved. This CDR3 is built from 14 residues. Trimming shortened V by 4 bases and J by 6 bases, and 14 bases separated the two germline ends. In germline, CDR1 is SGHNT, CDR2 YYREEE (reference sequence). The CDR3 reads CASSDKTESNEQFF. CDR3 DNA: TGTGCCAGCAGCGACAAGACGGAGAGCAATGAGCAGTTCTTC.

The CDR3, as DNA: TGCAGCGGGGAGGGACAGCTGAACACTGAAGCTTTCTTT. Translating it yields CSGEGQLNTEAFF. The chain employs TRBV29-1 and TRBJ1-1; 7 bases match TRBD1. V shed 7 bases and J 0 bases; nucleotides not matched to a gene: 5. The CDR3 totals 13 residues. CDR1 is SQVTM, CDR2 ANQGSEA, per germline.

The V gene is TRBV29-1, the J gene TRBJ2-1; 9 bases line up with TRBD2. The CDR3 extends over 15 amino acids. V lost 7 bases to trimming and J lost 8 bases; unmatched junction nucleotides: 15. CDR1 SQVTM and CDR2 ANQGSEA come from the germline V gene. The CDR3: CSEPARGGGAYEQFF. The CDR3 nucleotides read TGCAGCGAACCAGCCAGGGGCGGGGGGGCTTATGAGCAGTTCTTC.

There are a few counts of this clonotype. This chain links TRBV5-6 with TRBJ2-3; TRBD1 might be the D (6 bases). V was pared by 0 bases and J by 0 bases, with 11 bases between. CDR3 length: 16 residues. The germline V gene encodes CDR1 SGHDT and CDR2 YYEEEE. CDR3 amino acids: CASSLVPGQSTDTQYF. CDR3 bases: TGTGCCAGCAGCTTGGTTCCAGGACAGAGCACAGATACGCAGTATTTT.

The chain combines TRBV7-7 with TRBJ1-3, with 7 bases matching TRBD1. The CDR3 totals 15 residues. V gave up 6 bases and J gave up 0 bases; unmatched junction bases: 5. Germline CDR1 is SSHAT and CDR2 is FNYEAQ (reference sequence). The DNA of the CDR3 is TGTGCCAGCAGTCCGGGGACAGACTCTGGAAACACCATATATTTT. Translation: CASSPGTDSGNTIYF.

This clonotype has a handful of counts. This chain connects TRBV2 to TRBJ1-5; no firm D call. This CDR3 has 15 amino acids. Looked up from germline, CDR1 is SNHLY and CDR2 is FYNNEI. The V gene lost 1 base and the J gene lost 3 bases, with 10 bases spanning the gap. CDR3 region: CASSEETAINQPQHF. The CDR3 DNA is TGTGCCAGCAGTGAAGAGACGGCAATCAATCAGCCCCAGCATTTT.

This chain links TRBV5-6 with TRBJ1-5, with a tentative D call TRBD1 (5 bases). The V and J ends lost 3 bases and 6 bases respectively, with 16 bases between them. Germline assignment: CDR1 SGHDT and CDR2 YYEEEE. This CDR3 has 15 amino acids. The CDR3 DNA follows: TGTGCCAGCAGCTCGGGACTTTGGGGGACTCAGCCCCAGCATTTT. Translated, it gives CASSSGLWGTQPQHF. The full variable domain, in which reference TRBV5-6 and TRBJ1-5 provide the parts outside the CDR3, is DAGVTQSPTHLIKTRGQQVTLRCSPKSGHDTVSWYQQALGQGPQFIFQYYEEEERQRGNFPDRFSGHQFPNYSSELNVNALLLGDSALYLCASSSGLWGTQPQHFGDGTRLSIL.

CDR3 amino acids: CASSSARGTQYF. In nucleotides, the CDR3 is TGTGCCAGCAGCTCAGCTAGGGGAACGCAGTATTTT. The chain carries TRBV7-2 and TRBJ2-3; a weak D match, TRBD1 (5 bases). Germline V CDR1 and CDR2: SGHTA, FQGNSA. The ends were cut back, 4 bases at V and 9 bases at J, with 11 bases in the middle. This CDR3 contains 12 residues.

This clonotype was seen a handful of times. The chain joins TRBV29-1 to TRBJ1-2, with D unresolved. CDR1 and CDR2 (germline): SQVTM, ANQGSEA. Deletions cut 0 bases from V and 6 bases from J, with 11 bases between. CDR3 length: 13 residues. The CDR3 region has the DNA TGCAGCGTTGAAGAACGAGTTCCGGATGGCTACACCTTC. Protein sequence: CSVEERVPDGYTF.

This clonotype has a count of ten or more. This chain links TRBV3-1 with TRBJ1-1, with TRBD1 as a possible D gene (6 bases). CDR1 LGHDT and CDR2 YNNKEL come from the germline V gene (reference sequence). V was cut by 4 bases and J by 0 bases, with 12 bases left in between. This CDR3 region has 15 residues. CDR3 bases: TGTGCCAGCAGCCCACAGGGCAGGATGAACACTGAAGCTTTCTTT. Translation: CASSPQGRMNTEAFF.

In its sample, this clonotype was seen many times. The V and J genes are TRBV20-1 and TRBJ2-7; perhaps TRBD2 as D (5 bases). The CDR3 has 12 amino acids. Germline CDR1 reads DFQATT; CDR2 reads SNEGSKA (reference sequence). Trimming took off 1 base at V and 5 bases at J, with 9 bases between the two ends. CDR3 residues: CSARATGNEQYV. The CDR3 nucleotides read TGCAGTGCTAGAGCGACCGGGAACGAGCAGTACGTC.

The chain's CDR3 is CSARSPAINSPLHF. The CDR3 coding sequence is TGCAGTGCTAGAAGTCCGGCAATTAATTCACCCCTCCACTTT. V gene TRBV20-1 combines with J gene TRBJ1-6; D uncertain. V was cut by 2 bases and J by 6 bases, with 11 bases left in between. Germline values: CDR1 DFQATT, CDR2 SNEGSKA (reference sequence). The CDR3 sequence is 14 residues long.

The V call is TRBV10-3, the J call TRBJ2-1; D remains unclear. This CDR3 has 14 amino acids. In germline, CDR1 is ENHRY, CDR2 SYGVKD. V lost 3 bases and J lost 9, with 15 bases in between. The CDR3 region has the DNA TGTGCCATCAGTGACTTCGGGCAAAGAGCTGAGCAGTTCTTC. Its translation is CAISDFGQRAEQFF.